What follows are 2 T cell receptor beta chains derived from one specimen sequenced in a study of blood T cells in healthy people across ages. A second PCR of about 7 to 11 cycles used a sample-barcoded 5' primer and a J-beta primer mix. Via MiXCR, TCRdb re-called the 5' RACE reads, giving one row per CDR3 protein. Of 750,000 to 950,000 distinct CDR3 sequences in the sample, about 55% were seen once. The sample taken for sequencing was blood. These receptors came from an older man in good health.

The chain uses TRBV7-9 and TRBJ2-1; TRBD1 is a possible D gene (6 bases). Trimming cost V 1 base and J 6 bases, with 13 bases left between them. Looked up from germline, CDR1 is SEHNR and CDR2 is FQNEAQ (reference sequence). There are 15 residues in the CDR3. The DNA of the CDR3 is TGTGCCAGCAGCTTAGTGGGGGCCCCCCGCAATGAGCAGTTCTTC. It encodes CASSLVGAPRNEQFF.

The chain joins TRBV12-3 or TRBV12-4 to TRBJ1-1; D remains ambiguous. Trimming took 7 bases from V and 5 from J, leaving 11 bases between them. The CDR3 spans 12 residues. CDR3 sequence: CASKQGWTEAFF. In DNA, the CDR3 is TGTGCCAGCAAGCAAGGTTGGACTGAAGCTTTCTTT.